What follows is one T cell receptor (beta chain) and its context. The data are from a study of shared T cell receptors in the human thymus. TCRdb's table, derived via immunoSEQ multiplex PCR, lists solely in-frame clones and lacks some. The repertoire consists of about 610,000 clones, with roughly 90% occurring once and the leading ten covering roughly 0.0097%. Germline CDR1 and CDR2: SNHLY and FYNNEI. This CDR3 has 18 residues. The V end was cut by 4 bases, the J end by 4 bases, with 25 bases between. These same data were also listed under a study on human thymus T cells.

The sequence was obtained from a boy younger than two with a congenital heart defect. The chain recombines TRBV2 with TRBJ2-5; D possibly corresponds to TRBD1 (5 bases). The sequenced material came from thymocytes. This CDR3 is CASSARPPQWGLRETQYF. The CDR3 DNA follows: TGTGCCAGCAGTGCCCGCCCCCCCCAATGGGGCCTCAGAGAGACCCAGTACTTC.